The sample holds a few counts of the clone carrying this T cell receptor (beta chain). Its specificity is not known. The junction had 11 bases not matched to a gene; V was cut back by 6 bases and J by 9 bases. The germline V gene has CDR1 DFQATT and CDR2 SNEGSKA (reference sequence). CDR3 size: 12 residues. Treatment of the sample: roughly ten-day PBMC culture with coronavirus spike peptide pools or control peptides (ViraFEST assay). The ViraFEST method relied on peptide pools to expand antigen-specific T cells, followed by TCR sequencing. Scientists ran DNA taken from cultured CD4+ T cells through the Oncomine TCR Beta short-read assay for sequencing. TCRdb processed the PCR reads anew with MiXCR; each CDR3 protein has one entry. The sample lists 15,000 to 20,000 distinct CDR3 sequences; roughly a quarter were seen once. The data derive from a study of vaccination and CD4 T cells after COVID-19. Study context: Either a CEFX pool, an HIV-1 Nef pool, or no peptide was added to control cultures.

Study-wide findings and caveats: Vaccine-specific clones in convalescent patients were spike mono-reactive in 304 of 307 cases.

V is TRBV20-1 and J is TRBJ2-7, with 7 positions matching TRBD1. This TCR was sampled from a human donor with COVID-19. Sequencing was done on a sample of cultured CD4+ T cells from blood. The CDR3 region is CSAIDRDPVQYF. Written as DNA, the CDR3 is TGCAGTGCCATCGACAGGGACCCTGTGCAGTACTTC.